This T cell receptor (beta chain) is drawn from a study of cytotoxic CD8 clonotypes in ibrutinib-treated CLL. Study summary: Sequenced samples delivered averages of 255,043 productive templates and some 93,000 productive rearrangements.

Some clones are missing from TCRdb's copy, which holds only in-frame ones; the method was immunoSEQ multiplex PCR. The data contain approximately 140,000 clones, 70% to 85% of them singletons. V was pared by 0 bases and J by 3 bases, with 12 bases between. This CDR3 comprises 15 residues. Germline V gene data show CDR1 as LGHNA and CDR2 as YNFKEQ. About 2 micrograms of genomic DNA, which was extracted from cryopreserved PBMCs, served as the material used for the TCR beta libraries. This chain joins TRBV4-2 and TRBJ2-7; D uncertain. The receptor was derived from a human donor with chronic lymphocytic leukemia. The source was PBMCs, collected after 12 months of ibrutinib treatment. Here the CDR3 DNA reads TGTGCCAGCAGCCAAGACAGATATAGCAACTACGAGCAGTACTTC. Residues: CASSQDRYSNYEQYF.